This T cell receptor (beta chain) was captured by sequencing in a study of T cell responses to AZD1222 COVID-19 vaccine. For the study at large: Second-dose intervals of approximately 4 or approximately 12 weeks were pooled. Study observations and caveats: Most donors were white British, females outnumbered males, and clonal diversity was possibly underestimated. Reportedly, close to half of spike-specific TCRs are directed against unmutated variant regions. At study baseline, merely five or six AZD1222 recipients were seropositive.

For this clone: Its antigen is unidentified.

TCRdb keeps only in-frame clones here, not all; method: immunoSEQ multiplex PCR. The table lists about 110,000 clones, roughly nine tenths of them singletons. This receptor was identified in an adult in good health. The sequences come from peripheral blood, collected on day 0 of AZD1222 vaccination.

The CDR3 sequence is CASSLASWGDTQYF. In nucleotides, the CDR3 is TGTGCCAGCAGCTTAGCTTCGTGGGGGGATACGCAGTATTTT. This chain joins TRBV7-8 and TRBJ2-3; D is possibly TRBD1 or TRBD2 (5 bases each). The germline CDR1 and CDR2 sequences are SGHVS and FQNEAQ. The CDR3 length is 14 residues. Between the trimmed V and J ends, which lost 0 bases and 6 bases, there was a span of 10 bases.